The clone carrying this T cell receptor beta chain was observed a single time. Seattle patient enrollment occurred during active infection, with longitudinal follow-up thereafter. This record belongs to a study of blood T cell repertoires in COVID-19. Whole-study context: Samples taken during acute and convalescent COVID-19 were collected in the United States, Italy and Spain. From T cells, B-cell-depleted T cells, or PBMCs came the material, which was cDNA or gDNA.

Measured with immunoSEQ multiplex PCR; TCRdb has only the in-frame clones, and not every one. In the table there are about 52,000 clones, around 81% of which are singletons. Germline V CDR1 and CDR2: SGHNT, YYREEE (reference sequence). The CDR3 runs to 11 residues. Trimming pared 3 bases from V and 5 bases from J, leaving 6 bases between. Sample: peripheral blood. This TCR came from a woman of 80 years or more with COVID-19, enrolled during active disease. The J gene is TRBJ2-7, the V gene TRBV5-4; D is undetermined. CDR3 loop: CASSSLNEQYF. In DNA form, the CDR3 reads TGTGCCAGCAGCTCCCTAAACGAGCAGTACTTC.